The 28 T cell receptor beta chains listed next were all sequenced from one sample in a study of human T cells and chemical hapten exposure. Noted time point: patch test 2, 6 weeks after DPC sensitization. The treatment denotes: therapeutic diphenylcyclopropenone sensitization with weekly scalp DPC. One entry per CDR3 protein, called by TCRdb with MiXCR from the RACE reads. The table lists about 95,000 distinct CDR3 sequences, 10% to 12% of them singletons. This material consisted of whole blood, taken in connection with sensitization to the hapten diphenylcyclopropenone (DPC). The source of these receptors is a woman aged 40 to 50 with alopecia areata. Some clones in this sample may be carry-over from other donors' samples.

At least ten counts were recorded for this clonotype. This chain joins TRBV6-2 or TRBV6-3 and TRBJ1-1; D remains ambiguous. The length of the CDR3 is 14 residues. CDR1 is MNHEY and CDR2 is SVGEGT in the germline V gene. V dropped 2 bases and J dropped 10 bases, with 17 bases sitting between them. The CDR3 spells CASSYAAWTVGAFF. CDR3 nucleotides: TGTGCCAGCAGTTACGCCGCTTGGACGGTTGGAGCTTTCTTT.

At least ten counts were recorded for this clonotype. The V and J genes are TRBV12-3 or TRBV12-4 and TRBJ2-2; 9 bases are a match to TRBD2. The CDR3 runs to 16 residues. V was clipped by 5 bases and J by 11 bases; unmatched bases: 15. CDR3 amino acids: CASSPRLAVNTAELFF. CDR3 nucleotides: TGTGCCAGCAGTCCTCGACTAGCGGTCAACACCGCCGAGCTGTTTTTT.

The V gene is TRBV7-9, the J gene TRBJ2-1; 9 bases match TRBD2. Germline loops: CDR1 SEHNR, CDR2 FQNEAQ (reference sequence). The V gene end was trimmed by 1 base and the J gene end by 3 bases; junction bases not matched to a gene: 1. CDR3 size: 15 residues. CDR3 loop: CASSLGLAVYNEQFF. The CDR3 bases are TGTGCCAGCAGCTTAGGACTAGCGGTCTACAATGAGCAGTTCTTC.

This clonotype was counted ten times or more. J is TRBJ2-2 and V is TRBV20-1; D uncertain. The CDR3 spans 14 residues. Germline V gene lookup returns CDR1 DFQATT and CDR2 SNEGSKA (reference sequence). V lost 0 bases and J lost 4, with 9 bases in between. The CDR3 loop is CSARDDSRTGELFF. In DNA, the CDR3 is TGCAGTGCTAGAGATGACTCTCGCACCGGGGAGCTGTTTTTT.

J is TRBJ2-7 and V is TRBV5-4, with D possibly called TRBD1 or TRBD2 (5 bases each). Between the trimmed V and J ends, which lost 7 bases and 2 bases, there was a span of 16 bases. Germline V gene sequence: CDR1 SGHNT, CDR2 YYREEE (reference sequence). CDR3 length equals 14 residues. DNA of the CDR3: TGTGCCAGCTCACTTGGGGGAGAAACCTACGAGCAGTACTTC. Amino acid sequence: CASSLGGETYEQYF. Variable domain in full (rest from reference TRBV5-4 and TRBJ2-7): ETGVTQSPTHLIKTRGQQVTLRCSSQSGHNTVSWYQQALGQGPQFIFQYYREEENGRGNFPPRFSGLQFPNYSSELNVNALELDDSALYLCASSLGGETYEQYFGPGTRLTVT.

This chain joins TRBV20-1 and TRBJ1-2; 9 bases agree with TRBD1. Per the germline V gene, CDR1 is DFQATT and CDR2 is SNEGSKA (reference sequence). CDR3 length: 13 residues. The V gene end was trimmed by 7 bases and the J gene end by 4 bases; junction bases not matched to a gene: 7. DNA for the CDR3: TGCAGTGTAAAGGACAGGGGATTCTATGGCTACACCTTC. Residues: CSVKDRGFYGYTF.

This clonotype was detected only a few times. V gene TRBV18 combines with J gene TRBJ1-5; maybe TRBD1 (5 bases). V lost 6 bases and J 4 bases, leaving 16 bases between the germline ends. Per the germline V gene, CDR1 is KGHSH and CDR2 is LQKENI. The CDR3 contains 15 residues. The CDR3 region has the DNA TGTGCCAGCTCCCCAACAGCAGGGACTAATCAGCCCCAGCATTTT. Residues: CASSPTAGTNQPQHF.

The V and J genes are TRBV20-1 and TRBJ2-7; D may be TRBD2 (5 bases). Germline CDR1 DFQATT, CDR2 SNEGSKA (reference sequence). There are 15 residues in the CDR3. Trimming removed 6 bases from V and 0 bases from J, with 18 bases in between. CDR3 sequence reads: CSAHPLARASYEQYF. The CDR3 region has the DNA TGCAGTGCCCACCCTCTAGCAAGGGCCTCCTACGAGCAGTACTTC.

This chain uses TRBV5-1 with TRBJ1-1; no firm D call. The CDR3 spans 17 residues. Per the germline V gene, CDR1 is SGHRS and CDR2 is YFSETQ. The V end lost 4 bases, the J end lost 5 bases, and 24 bases lay between the germline ends. CDR3 amino acids: CASSAAFPGGRETEAFF. The DNA for the CDR3 is TGCGCCAGCAGCGCCGCATTCCCAGGCGGGCGGGAAACTGAAGCTTTCTTT.

This clonotype was detected only a few times. This chain uses TRBV30 with TRBJ1-1; unclear D gene. The CDR3 consists of 14 residues. Germline lookup yields CDR1 GTSNPN and CDR2 SVGIG (reference sequence). Between the trimmed V and J ends, which lost 4 bases and 4 bases, there was a span of 16 bases. The CDR3: CAWTAPAWSTEAFF. DNA for the CDR3: TGTGCCTGGACCGCCCCAGCATGGAGCACTGAAGCTTTCTTT. The full variable domain, its missing parts supplied by reference TRBV30 and TRBJ1-1, is SQTIHQWPATLVQPVGSPLSLECTVEGTSNPNLYWYRQAAGRGLQLLFYSVGIGQISSEVPQNLSASRPQDRQFILSSKKLLLSDSGFYLCAWTAPAWSTEAFFGQGTRLTVV.

Many counts were recorded for this clonotype. V and J are TRBV12-3 or TRBV12-4 and TRBJ2-1; 9 bases are shared with TRBD2. This CDR3 has 16 residues. V lost 3 bases, J lost 10 bases, and 13 bases stayed unmatched. Here the CDR3 reads CASSFDLSGRRGEQFF. The CDR3 DNA reads as TGTGCCAGCAGTTTCGACTTGAGCGGGAGGCGGGGGGAGCAGTTCTTC.

On this clonotype: The junction does not match germline at one end; this may be a read error. The V gene is TRBV30, the J gene TRBJ2-7, with D maybe TRBD1 (6 bases). This CDR3 is built from 13 residues. Germline V gene data show CDR1 as GTSNPN and CDR2 as SVGIG (reference sequence). The CDR3 DNA reads TGTGCCACGAACAGGGACGGATCCGACGAGCTGTACTTC. Protein: CATNRDGSDELYF.

The rearrangement uses TRBV6-6 and TRBJ2-7, with 7 bases that match TRBD2. The CDR3 runs 13 residues. Trimming cost V 5 bases and J 6 bases; bases outside gene matches: 7. Per germline, CDR1 MNHNY and CDR2 SVGAGI (reference sequence). The CDR3 is CASSPVWGGEQYF. The CDR3 DNA is TGTGCCAGCAGTCCTGTCTGGGGGGGCGAGCAGTACTTC.

This clonotype was seen repeatedly, ten times or more. In nucleotides, the CDR3 is TGTGCCAGCAAAGCTTTCCCCTACGAGCAGTACTTC. Amino acids: CASKAFPYEQYF. The chain links TRBV28 to TRBJ2-7; no clear D gene. The germline V and J ends were trimmed by 7 bases and 2 bases, with 9 bases remaining between them. The CDR3 loop spans 12 amino acids. CDR1 is MDHEN and CDR2 is SYDVKM in the germline V gene.

The chain couples TRBV14 to TRBJ2-1; 7 nucleotides match TRBD2. This CDR3 is 17 amino acids long. CDR1 and CDR2 (germline): SGHDN, FVKESK. Trimming took 0 bases from V and 2 from J; bases not matched to a gene: 7. The DNA for the CDR3 is TGTGCCAGCAGCCAAGAGAAAAGCGGGGTTACCTACAATGAGCAGTTCTTC. Its translation: CASSQEKSGVTYNEQFF.

The J gene is TRBJ2-5, the V gene TRBV6-6, with D possibly being TRBD1 (6 bases). With 4 bases removed from V and 3 bases from J, the gap between germline ends came to 9 bases. CDR3 length equals 13 residues. Germline lookup yields CDR1 MNHNY and CDR2 SVGAGI (reference sequence). The CDR3 DNA is TGTGCCAGCAGTTCACAGGGTAAAGAGACCCAGTACTTC. This translates into CASSSQGKETQYF.

J is TRBJ2-5 and V is TRBV7-9, with D possibly matching TRBD1 (5 bases). Germline V gene sequence: CDR1 SEHNR, CDR2 FQNEAQ (reference sequence). V was pared by 4 bases and J by 0 bases, with 12 bases between. The CDR3 sequence is 15 residues long. CDR3 sequence: CASSSGWIDQETQYF. Here the CDR3 DNA reads TGTGCCAGCAGCTCAGGGTGGATCGACCAAGAGACCCAGTACTTC. Filled out from reference TRBV7-9 and TRBJ2-5, the complete variable domain reads DTGVSQNPRHKITKRGQNVTFRCDPISEHNRLYWYRQTLGQGPEFLTYFQNEAQLEKSRLLSDRFSAERPKGSFSTLEIQRTEQGDSAMYLCASSSGWIDQETQYFGPGTRLLVL.

This clonotype was seen many times. The chain joins TRBV11-3 to TRBJ1-1; no clear D gene. The CDR3 runs to 16 residues. Trimming left V 5 bases short and J 0 bases short, with 16 bases between. The V gene's germline CDR1 is SGHNT and CDR2 YENEEA. CDR3 sequence reads: CASSRGRSGMNTEAFF. The DNA for the CDR3 is TGTGCCAGCAGCCGAGGCCGCTCGGGGATGAACACTGAAGCTTTCTTT.

At least ten counts were recorded for this clonotype. The rearrangement links TRBV11-2 to TRBJ2-3; D is unclear. Between the trimmed V and J ends, which lost 5 bases and 1 base, there was a span of 4 bases. Germline assignment: CDR1 SGHAT and CDR2 FQNNGV. The CDR3 runs to 12 residues. CDR3 sequence (DNA): TGTGCCAGCAGCCTAGGCACAGATACGCAGTATTTT. Translating it yields CASSLGTDTQYF.

As for this clonotype: This may be a read error, as it is one base from a much larger clone. The chain carries TRBV5-4 and TRBJ2-3; 7 bases fit TRBD1. With V trimmed by 3 bases and J by 4 bases, 5 bases remained unmatched. The CDR3 is made up of 14 amino acids. Germline V CDR1 and CDR2: SGHNT, YYREEE (reference sequence). Here the CDR3 DNA reads TGTGCCAGCAGCTCGGGGACAGATCCAGATACGCAGTATTTT. It specifies CASSSGTDPDTQYF. Supplemented by reference TRBV5-4 and TRBJ2-3, the full variable domain reads ETGVTQSPTHLIKTRGQQVTLRCSSQSGHNTVSWYQQALGQGPQFIFQYYREEENGRGNFPPRFSGLQFPNYSSELNVNALELDDSALYLCASSSGTDPDTQYFGPGTRLTVL.

The rearrangement uses TRBV10-1 and TRBJ2-4, with TRBD2 identical over 8 bases. Germline loops: CDR1 WNHNN, CDR2 SYGVQD (reference sequence). With V trimmed by 5 bases and J by 2 bases, 5 bases remained unmatched. The CDR3 sequence is 15 residues long. CDR3 sequence reads: CASSPGGVTKNIQYF. The CDR3 bases are TGCGCCAGCAGTCCCGGGGGGGTAACCAAAAACATTCAGTACTTC.

The CDR3 coding sequence is TGTGCCAGCAGCATGCTCCGGGGTGGTGTCGGGTACGAGCAGTACTTC. Translation gives CASSMLRGGVGYEQYF. The chain combines TRBV11-2 with TRBJ2-7; D perhaps matches TRBD2 (5 bases). This CDR3 is built from 16 residues. V shed 5 bases and J shed 4 bases, with 21 bases lying between them. CDR1 SGHAT and CDR2 FQNNGV come from the germline V gene.

This clonotype has at least ten counts. V gene TRBV18 combines with J gene TRBJ2-2, with a possible D match to TRBD1 (6 bases). V lost 5 bases to trimming and J lost 1 base, with 8 bases between them. Germline V gene sequence: CDR1 KGHSH, CDR2 LQKENI. The CDR3 length is 14 residues. In DNA, the CDR3 is TGTGCCAGCTCAGCGGACAGGAACACCGGGGAGCTGTTTTTT. Translation gives CASSADRNTGELFF.

The table lists this clonotype with a few counts. This chain uses TRBV6-6 with TRBJ2-3; D not certain. Germline CDR1 is MNHNY and CDR2 is SVGAGI (reference sequence). Trimming cost V 0 bases and J 4 bases, with 11 bases left between them. The CDR3 length is 15 residues. In nucleotides, the CDR3 is TGTGCCAGCAGTTACTCGGGTAGCTCGGCAGATACGCAGTATTTT. Its translation is CASSYSGSSADTQYF.

This clonotype was counted ten times or more. The chain is built from TRBV30 and TRBJ1-2; D is uncertain. This CDR3 is 11 amino acids long. The germline V and J ends were trimmed by 5 bases and 2 bases, with 6 bases remaining between them. CDR1 and CDR2 (germline): GTSNPN, SVGIG (reference sequence). The CDR3 here is CAWEGNYGYTF. For the CDR3, the DNA is TGTGCCTGGGAAGGGAACTATGGCTACACCTTC.

This clonotype showed up just a few times. This rearrangement joins TRBV9 to TRBJ1-5; D is ambiguous. V lost 4 bases to trimming and J lost 3 bases, with 14 bases between them. Looked up from germline, CDR1 is SGDLS and CDR2 is YYNGEE. The CDR3 length is 15 residues. CDR3 in DNA: TGTGCCAGCAGCTCAAGTGGAAGCTACAATCAGCCCCAGCATTTT. Translating gives CASSSSGSYNQPQHF.

This clonotype was counted between two and nine times. The J gene is TRBJ2-5, the V gene TRBV10-3; no firm D call. V lost 2 bases, J lost 7 bases, and 5 bases lay in between. This CDR3 comprises 11 residues. From germline, CDR1 is ENHRY and CDR2 SYGVKD. In DNA form, the CDR3 reads TGTGCCATCAGTGAGATGGGGACCCAGTACTTC. Protein: CAISEMGTQYF.

This clonotype was seen repeatedly, ten times or more. The rearrangement uses TRBV19 and TRBJ2-1; tentatively, D is TRBD2 (7 bases). The CDR3 is made up of 14 amino acids. CDR1 LNHDA and CDR2 SQIVND come from the germline V gene (reference sequence). V shed 3 bases and J shed 6 bases, with 12 bases lying between them. This CDR3 reads CASSMGGGPNEQFF. In DNA, the CDR3 is TGTGCCAGTAGTATGGGAGGGGGGCCCAATGAGCAGTTCTTC.